This T cell receptor (beta chain) is drawn from a study of molecular identifiers for immune sequencing clone quantification. Study observations and caveats: Naive cells had under 1% of molecules in clones above 20 RNA copies, effectors over 99%.

A remark on this clonotype: The antigen is unknown. Germline and junction disagree at one end, which may indicate a read error.

MiXCR was run by TCRdb on the PCR reads, yielding one entry per CDR3 protein. The sample has over 90,000 distinct CDR3 sequences, about a third seen once; the top ten hold 9% to 10%. The germline CDR1 and CDR2 sequences are SNHLY and FYNNEI. The CDR3 sequence is 16 residues long. The chain uses TRBV2 and TRBJ2-3, with D possibly called TRBD1 or TRBD2 (7 bases each). The sequenced sample consisted of naive CD8+ T cells from blood, with Jurkat cell RNA spiked in. Subset reported: FACS-sorted CD8+CD4-CCR7+CD45RA+ naive T cells. The TCR was taken from a human donor in good health. Some libraries in this study had Jurkat cell RNA spiked in. The CDR3 nucleotides read TGTACCAGCGAGGGAGGGGGCAGGACTAGGTTTAATACGCAGTATTTT. It specifies CTSEGGGRTRFNTQYF.